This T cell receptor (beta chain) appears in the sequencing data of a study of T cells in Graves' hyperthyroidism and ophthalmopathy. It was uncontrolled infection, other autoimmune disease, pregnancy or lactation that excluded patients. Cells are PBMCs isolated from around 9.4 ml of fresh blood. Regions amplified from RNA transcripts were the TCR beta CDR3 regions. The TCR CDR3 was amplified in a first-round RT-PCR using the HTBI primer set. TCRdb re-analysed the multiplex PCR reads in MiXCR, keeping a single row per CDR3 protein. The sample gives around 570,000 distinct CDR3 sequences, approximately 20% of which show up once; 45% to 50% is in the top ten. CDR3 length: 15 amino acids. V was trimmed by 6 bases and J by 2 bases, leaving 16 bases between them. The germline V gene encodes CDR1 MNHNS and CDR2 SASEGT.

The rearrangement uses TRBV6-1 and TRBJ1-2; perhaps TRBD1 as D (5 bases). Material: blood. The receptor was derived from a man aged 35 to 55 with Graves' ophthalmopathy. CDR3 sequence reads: CASSPLLGDNYGYTF. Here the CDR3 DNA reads TGTGCCAGCAGCCCCCTCTTAGGGGACAACTATGGCTACACCTTC.